The table lists the clone carrying this T cell receptor beta chain with many counts. Germline and junction disagree at one end, which may indicate a read error. TCRdb passed the 5' RACE reads through MiXCR, listing each CDR3 protein once. The sample lists around 110,000 distinct CDR3 sequences, approximately 14% occurring once. Germline CDR1 reads SGHTA; CDR2 reads FQGNSA. The CDR3 spans 14 residues. This sample was taken from a study of T-cell memory formation after mild COVID-19. The sequence derives from a man between 18 and 35 years old who had mild COVID-19 (a few samples of this study predate the infection). Cell type and time point are not known. The rearrangement links TRBV7-2 to TRBJ1-1; 7 bases are a match to TRBD1. What was sequenced was PBMCs or a T cell subset sorted from them (not recorded which). CDR3 sequence: CASSLFASDRQSFF. CDR3 sequence (DNA): TGTGCCAGCAGCTTATTTGCGTCGGACAGGCAATCATTTTTT. The full variable domain, completed using reference TRBV7-2 and TRBJ1-1, is GAGVSQSPSNKVTEKGKDVELRCDPISGHTALYWYRQSLGQGLEFLIYFQGNSAPDKSGLPSDRFSAERTGGSVSTLTIQRTQQEDSAVYLCASSLFASDRQSFFGQGTRLTVV.